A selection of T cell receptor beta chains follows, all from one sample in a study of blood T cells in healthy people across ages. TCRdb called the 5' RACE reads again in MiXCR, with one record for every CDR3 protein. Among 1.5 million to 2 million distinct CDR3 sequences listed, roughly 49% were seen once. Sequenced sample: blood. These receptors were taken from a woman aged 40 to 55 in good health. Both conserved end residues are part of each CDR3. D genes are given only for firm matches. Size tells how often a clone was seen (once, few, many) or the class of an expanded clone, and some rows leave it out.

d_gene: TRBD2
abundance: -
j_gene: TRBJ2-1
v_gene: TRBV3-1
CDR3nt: TGTGCCAGCAGCCAAGACGGTTGGCGGGGGAATGTCAACGAGCAGTTCTTC
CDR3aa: CASSQDGWRGNVNEQFF

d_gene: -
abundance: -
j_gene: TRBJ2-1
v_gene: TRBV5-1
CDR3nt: TGCGCCAGCAGCTTGGGATCGGCAGGGAGGTACAATGAGCAGTTCTTC
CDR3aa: CASSLGSAGRYNEQFF

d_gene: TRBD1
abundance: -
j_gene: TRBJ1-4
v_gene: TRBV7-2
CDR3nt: TGTGCCAGCAGTCTCCGACAGGGTTCGGGCGAAAAACTGTTTTTT
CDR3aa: CASSLRQGSGEKLFF

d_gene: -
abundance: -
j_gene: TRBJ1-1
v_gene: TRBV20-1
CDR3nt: -
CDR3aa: CNLERDSTEAFF

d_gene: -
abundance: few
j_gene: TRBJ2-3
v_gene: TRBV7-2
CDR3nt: TGTGCCAGCACTGATCGAGATACGCAGTATTTT
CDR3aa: CASTDRDTQYF

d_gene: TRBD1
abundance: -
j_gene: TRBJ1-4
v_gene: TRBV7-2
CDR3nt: TGTGCCAGCAGCGACAACAGGGGGCAAGGTGAAAAACTGTTTTTT
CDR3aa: CASSDNRGQGEKLFF

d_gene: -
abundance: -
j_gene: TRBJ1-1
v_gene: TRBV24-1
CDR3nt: TGTGCCACCAGTGACAGGGGCACTGAAGCTTTCTTT
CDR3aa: CATSDRGTEAFF

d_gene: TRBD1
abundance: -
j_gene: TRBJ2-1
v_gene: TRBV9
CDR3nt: TGTGCCAGCAGCGGGGGGACAGGGGCCAGCTCCTACAATGAGCAGTTCTTC
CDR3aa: CASSGGTGASSYNEQFF

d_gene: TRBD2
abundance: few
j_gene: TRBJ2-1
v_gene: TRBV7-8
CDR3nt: TGTGCCAGCAGCCCAGCAGGACTAGCGGGAGACGAGCAGTTCTTC
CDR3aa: CASSPAGLAGDEQFF

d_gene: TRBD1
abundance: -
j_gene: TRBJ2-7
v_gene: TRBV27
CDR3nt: TGTGCCAGCAGTTTACGTCAACAGGGGAGTAATCGCAATGAGCAGTACTTC
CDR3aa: CASSLRQQGSNRNEQYF

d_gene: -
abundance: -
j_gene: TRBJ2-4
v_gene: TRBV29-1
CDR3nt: TGCAGCGGGGGATATGCGGACATTCAGTACTTC
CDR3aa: CSGGYADIQYF

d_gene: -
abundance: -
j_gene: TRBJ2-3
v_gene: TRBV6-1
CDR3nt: TGTGCCACCTCCGCCACAGGTTATACGCAGTATTTT
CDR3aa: CATSATGYTQYF